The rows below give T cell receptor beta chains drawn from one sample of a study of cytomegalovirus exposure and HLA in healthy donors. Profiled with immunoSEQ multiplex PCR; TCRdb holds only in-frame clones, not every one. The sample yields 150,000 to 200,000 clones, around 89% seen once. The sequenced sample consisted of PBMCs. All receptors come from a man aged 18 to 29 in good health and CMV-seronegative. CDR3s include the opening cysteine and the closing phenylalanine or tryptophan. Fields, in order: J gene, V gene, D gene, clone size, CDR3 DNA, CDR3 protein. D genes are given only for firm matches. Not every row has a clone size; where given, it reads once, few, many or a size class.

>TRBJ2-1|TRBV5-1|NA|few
TGCGCCAGCAGCACGATCGGGGGTTCTAACAATGAGCAGTTCTTC
CASSTIGGSNNEQFF
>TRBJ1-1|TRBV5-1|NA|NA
TGCGCCAGCAGCTTCGCTGAAGCTTTCTTT
CASSFAEAFF
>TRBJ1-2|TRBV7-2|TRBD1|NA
TGTGCCAGCAGCTTCCGACAGGGACCAGGCTATGGCTACACCTTC
CASSFRQGPGYGYTF
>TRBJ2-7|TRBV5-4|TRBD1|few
TGTGCCAGCAGCTCGGGACAGGGGGAATACGAGCAGTACTTC
CASSSGQGEYEQYF
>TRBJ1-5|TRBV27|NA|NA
TGTGCCAGCAGTCCCCAATGGGGGGGCTACCGGGACAATCAGCCCCAGCATTTT
CASSPQWGGYRDNQPQHF
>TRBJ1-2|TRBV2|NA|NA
TGTGCCAGCAGGGTCGGAACAGGGACGCCATATGGCTACACCTTC
CASRVGTGTPYGYTF
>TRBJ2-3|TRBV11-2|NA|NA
TGTGCCAGCAGCTTAGTTCTAGCTTCAGTCCCCACAGATACGCAGTATTTT
CASSLVLASVPTDTQYF
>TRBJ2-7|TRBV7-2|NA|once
TGTGCCAGCAGCTCCACGGGGAAGGAGGACGAGCAGTACTTC
CASSSTGKEDEQYF
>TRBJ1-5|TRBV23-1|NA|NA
TGCGCCAGCAGTCAAACCCCGGTGGGTTCTAGGATCAGACAGCCCCAGCATTTT
CASSQTPVGSRIRQPQHF
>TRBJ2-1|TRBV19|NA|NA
TGTGCCAGTAGTACCCCGGGGGAGAGAACCTTGAATGAGCAGTTCTTC
CASSTPGERTLNEQFF
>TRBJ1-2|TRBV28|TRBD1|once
TGTGCCAGCAGTCCGGGACAGGGCCGTAACTATGGCTACACCTTC
CASSPGQGRNYGYTF